These 31 T cell receptor beta chains were all obtained from the same sample, sequenced in a study of CXCR3-negative and CXCR3-positive naive CD8 T cells. UMI labels and 5' RACE were used to prepare the TRB cDNA libraries. TCRdb reanalyzed the 5' RACE reads, giving one entry per CDR3 protein sequence and no DNA. There are 45,000 to 65,000 distinct CDR3 sequences in the sample, with less than 1.6% held by the top ten. What was sequenced was naive CXCR3- CD8+ T cells from blood. Subset indicated: CD45RO-CCR7+CD27+CD95- naive CD8+ T cells lacking CXCR3 (TNR3-). The receptor set was obtained from a human donor in good health. Some clones in this sample may be carry-over from other donors' samples.

The chain is built from TRBV7-9 and TRBJ2-7; TCRdb lists TRBD2, though no DNA is available to test this call. Germline V CDR1 and CDR2: SEHNR, FQNEAQ (reference sequence). The CDR3 length is 12 residues. CDR3 region: CASSSDGLEQYF.

The chain recombines TRBV28 with TRBJ2-3; TCRdb picks TRBD2, but there is no DNA to check that call. This CDR3 contains 19 residues. Germline lookup yields CDR1 MDHEN and CDR2 SYDVKM. The chain's CDR3 is CASSWGDDRLAGGTDTQYF. Using reference TRBV28 and TRBJ2-3 for the parts outside the CDR3, the full variable domain is DVKVTQSSRYLVKRTGEKVFLECVQDMDHENMFWYRQDPGLGLRLIYFSYDVKMKEKGDIPEGYSVSREKKERFSLILESASTNQTSMYLCASSWGDDRLAGGTDTQYFGPGTRLTVL.

V and J are TRBV5-6 and TRBJ2-2; TCRdb gives TRBD1 as the D gene, but with no DNA this cannot be confirmed. The germline V gene encodes CDR1 SGHDT and CDR2 YYEEEE. The CDR3 covers 15 residues. The chain's CDR3 is CASSLYRTDTGELFF.

The V and J genes are TRBV20-1 and TRBJ2-7. The CDR3 has 13 amino acids. Germline values: CDR1 DFQATT, CDR2 SNEGSKA (reference sequence). The CDR3: CSASEREPHEQYF.

The rearrangement joins TRBV7-8 to TRBJ2-7; TCRdb lists TRBD1, though no DNA is available to test this call. Germline V gives CDR1 SGHVS, CDR2 FQNEAQ. The CDR3 sequence is 16 residues long. This chain's CDR3 is CASTKGLQGADYEQYF.

V gene TRBV7-8 combines with J gene TRBJ1-2. Germline-derived CDR1 and CDR2 are SGHVS and FQNEAQ. CDR3 length: 12 residues. CDR3 region: CASSWNGLGYTF.

The chain joins TRBV5-1 to TRBJ2-7. CDR1 SGHRS and CDR2 YFSETQ come from the germline V gene. The CDR3 runs 14 residues. The CDR3 sequence: CASSLEGNPYEQYF.

The chain uses TRBV6-5 and TRBJ2-2; the D gene TCRdb calls, TRBD2, cannot be checked with no DNA. The CDR3 loop spans 14 amino acids. Germline V gene data show CDR1 as MNHEY and CDR2 as SVGAGI. This chain's CDR3 is CASSYGTSTGELFF.

This rearrangement joins TRBV6-2 or TRBV6-3 to TRBJ2-7; TCRdb's D gene call, TRBD1, goes unchecked for lack of DNA. CDR1 and CDR2 (germline): MNHEY, SVGEGT. The CDR3 consists of 15 residues. This CDR3 is CASTPLRDSSYEQYF.

The chain joins TRBV20-1 to TRBJ2-1; TCRdb selects TRBD2, and the lack of DNA leaves this call unchecked. The CDR3 runs to 15 residues. Germline V lookup: CDR1 DFQATT, CDR2 SNEGSKA (reference sequence). This CDR3 is CSAQKLGPVLFEQFF.

The rearrangement uses TRBV21-1 and TRBJ2-2. TRBV21-1 is marked as a pseudogene. There are 16 residues in the CDR3. The CDR3 reads CASSKISGSNTGELFF.

The chain is built from TRBV13 and TRBJ1-6. The CDR3 covers 13 residues. CDR1 and CDR2 (germline): PRHDT, FYEKMQ (reference sequence). The CDR3: CASSLEGWSPLHF.

V gene TRBV29-1 combines with J gene TRBJ2-1; TCRdb returns TRBD1, unconfirmable since there is no DNA. Germline assignment: CDR1 SQVTM and CDR2 ANQGSEA. This CDR3 has 13 amino acids. The CDR3 protein is CSVEDRAGDGQFF.

This rearrangement joins TRBV9 to TRBJ2-3. Germline-derived CDR1 and CDR2 are SGDLS and YYNGEE. This CDR3 is 16 amino acids long. This CDR3 reads CASSVAGSPSTDTQYF.

The rearrangement links TRBV6-6 to TRBJ2-1; no DNA is available, so the TRBD2 call from TCRdb remains unchecked. CDR3 length equals 16 residues. Germline-derived CDR1 and CDR2 are MNHNY and SVGAGI (reference sequence). The CDR3 sequence: CASSYPYGGAENEQFF.

Its frequency marks this clonotype as medium-sized. The V and J genes are TRBV14 and TRBJ1-5; lacking DNA, the TRBD1 call made by TCRdb goes unchecked. The CDR3 consists of 14 residues. The germline gives CDR1 SGHDN, CDR2 FVKESK. CDR3 protein: CASSPQGTDQPQHF.

This clonotype is identified as medium-sized from frequency. CDR3 region: CAISSGQHTGELFF. The rearrangement links TRBV10-3 to TRBJ2-2; TCRdb outputs TRBD1, but without DNA this stays unchecked. This CDR3 is 14 amino acids long. Germline V gene lookup returns CDR1 ENHRY and CDR2 SYGVKD.

The rearrangement links TRBV28 to TRBJ2-1; TCRdb returns TRBD1, unconfirmable since there is no DNA. Germline V gene lookup returns CDR1 MDHEN and CDR2 SYDVKM. The CDR3 spans 14 residues. CDR3 in amino acids: CASNPGTGSFEQFF.

The chain is built from TRBV7-3 and TRBJ2-5; TCRdb calls TRBD2, which cannot be checked without DNA. The CDR3 spans 14 residues. Germline V gene lookup returns CDR1 SGHTA and CDR2 FQGTGA. CDR3: CASSLTGGEETQYF.

The rearrangement joins TRBV7-3 to TRBJ2-1; TCRdb calls TRBD1, which cannot be checked without DNA. The germline V gene has CDR1 SGHTA and CDR2 FQGTGA. CDR3 length equals 12 residues. The CDR3 sequence is CASSSRVNEQFF.

The chain is built from TRBV6-2 or TRBV6-3 and TRBJ2-2; TCRdb's assignment of TRBD1 cannot be checked, as there is no DNA. The CDR3 is 16 amino acids. CDR1 MNHEY and CDR2 SVGEGT come from the germline V gene. The CDR3 is CASTPSGGANTGELFF.

The chain recombines TRBV27 with TRBJ2-7; TCRdb lists TRBD1, though no DNA is available to test this call. Per the germline V gene, CDR1 is MNHEY and CDR2 is SMNVEV (reference sequence). This CDR3 has 13 amino acids. The chain's CDR3 is CASSFQGAYEQYF.

CDR3 sequence reads: CASSIGRGTGDYEQYF. V is TRBV4-1 and J is TRBJ2-7; TCRdb's assignment of TRBD1 cannot be checked, as there is no DNA. The CDR3 length is 16 residues. From germline, CDR1 is MGHRA and CDR2 YSYEKL.

The chain uses TRBV4-3 and TRBJ1-5. This CDR3 spans 15 amino acids. Germline CDR1 and CDR2: LGHNA and YSLEER. The CDR3 sequence: CASSQDRGSNQPQHF.

V usage is TRBV5-1 and J usage is TRBJ2-7. The CDR3 has 14 amino acids. Germline CDR1 reads SGHRS; CDR2 reads YFSETQ. CDR3 region: CASSVGQGIHEQYF.

The rearrangement joins TRBV28 to TRBJ2-5. This CDR3 region has 13 residues. The germline CDR1 and CDR2 sequences are MDHEN and SYDVKM. CDR3 residues: CASRLADWETQYF.

The chain recombines TRBV5-1 with TRBJ2-1. Per germline, CDR1 SGHRS and CDR2 YFSETQ. This CDR3 contains 11 residues. The CDR3 loop reads CASSLATEQFF. The whole variable domain, filled in from reference TRBV5-1 and TRBJ2-1, reads KAGVTQTPRYLIKTRGQQVTLSCSPISGHRSVSWYQQTPGQGLQFLFEYFSETQRNKGNFPGRFSGRQFSNSRSEMNVSTLELGDSALYLCASSLATEQFFGPGTRLTVL.

The chain employs TRBV27 and TRBJ2-1; TCRdb's D call, TRBD1, is unchecked because there is no DNA. There are 15 residues in the CDR3. In germline, CDR1 is MNHEY, CDR2 SMNVEV (reference sequence). The CDR3 region is CASSPDRDVLNEQFF.

This chain links TRBV20-1 with TRBJ2-1; TCRdb designates TRBD2, a call that cannot be tested without DNA. This CDR3 spans 15 amino acids. The germline gives CDR1 DFQATT, CDR2 SNEGSKA (reference sequence). The CDR3 here is CSAPRTSGKFNEQFF.

The J gene is TRBJ1-2, the V gene TRBV29-1; the TCRdb D gene call, TRBD1, has no DNA to confirm it. The CDR3 runs 14 residues. Germline assignment: CDR1 SQVTM and CDR2 ANQGSEA. This CDR3 is CSVDLGGLTNGYTF.

The chain combines TRBV30 with TRBJ1-2; TCRdb indicates TRBD1, and absent DNA this call remains unverified. CDR1 is GTSNPN, CDR2 SVGIG, per germline (reference sequence). This CDR3 contains 14 residues. CDR3 residues: CAWSVQGTNYGYTF.